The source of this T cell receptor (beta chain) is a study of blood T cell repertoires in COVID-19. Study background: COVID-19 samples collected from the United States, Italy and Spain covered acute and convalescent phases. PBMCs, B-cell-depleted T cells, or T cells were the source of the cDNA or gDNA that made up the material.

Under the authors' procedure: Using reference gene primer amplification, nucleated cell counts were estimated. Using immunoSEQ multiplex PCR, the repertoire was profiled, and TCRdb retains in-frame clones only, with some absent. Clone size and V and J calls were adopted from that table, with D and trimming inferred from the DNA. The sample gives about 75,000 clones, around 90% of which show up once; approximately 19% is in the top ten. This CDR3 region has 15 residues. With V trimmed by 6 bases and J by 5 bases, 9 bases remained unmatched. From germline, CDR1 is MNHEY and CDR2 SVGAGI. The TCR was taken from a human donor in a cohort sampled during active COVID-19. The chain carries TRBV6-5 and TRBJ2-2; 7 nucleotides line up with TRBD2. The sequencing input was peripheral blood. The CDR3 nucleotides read TGTGCCAGCAGCCTGGCTAGCGGCTCTACCGGGGAGCTGTTTTTT. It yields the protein CASSLASGSTGELFF.